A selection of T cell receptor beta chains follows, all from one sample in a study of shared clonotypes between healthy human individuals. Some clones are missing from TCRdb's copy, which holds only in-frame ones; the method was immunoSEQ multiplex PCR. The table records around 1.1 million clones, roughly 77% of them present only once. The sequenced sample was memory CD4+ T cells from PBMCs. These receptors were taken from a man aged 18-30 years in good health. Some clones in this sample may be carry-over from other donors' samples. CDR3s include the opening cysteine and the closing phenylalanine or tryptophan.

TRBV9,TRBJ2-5,CASSPGAGGAETQYF
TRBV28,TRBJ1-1,CASSPPDRMNTEAFF
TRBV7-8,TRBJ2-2,CASSLVGRDPTGELFF
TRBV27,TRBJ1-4,CASRRSSTNEKLFF
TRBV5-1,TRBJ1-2,CASSLTGEAHYGYTF
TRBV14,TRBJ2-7,CASSQVGGPLGYEQYF
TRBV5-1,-,CASSLVATGTSGNYEQYF
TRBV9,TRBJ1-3,CASSVASGTGVSGNTIYF
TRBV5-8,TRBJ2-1,CASSPGTSGYNEQFF
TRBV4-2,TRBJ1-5,CASSQLVDQPQHF